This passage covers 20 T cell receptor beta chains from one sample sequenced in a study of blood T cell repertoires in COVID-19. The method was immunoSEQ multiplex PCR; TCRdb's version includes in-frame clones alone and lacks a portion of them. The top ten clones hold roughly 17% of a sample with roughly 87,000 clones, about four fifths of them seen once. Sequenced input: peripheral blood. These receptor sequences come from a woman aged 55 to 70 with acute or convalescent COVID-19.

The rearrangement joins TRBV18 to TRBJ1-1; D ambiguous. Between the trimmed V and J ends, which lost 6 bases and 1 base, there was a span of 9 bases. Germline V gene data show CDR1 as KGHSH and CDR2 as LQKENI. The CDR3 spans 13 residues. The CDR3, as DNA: TGTGCCAGCTCGTCAACTCGGAACACTGAAGCTTTCTTT. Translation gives CASSSTRNTEAFF.

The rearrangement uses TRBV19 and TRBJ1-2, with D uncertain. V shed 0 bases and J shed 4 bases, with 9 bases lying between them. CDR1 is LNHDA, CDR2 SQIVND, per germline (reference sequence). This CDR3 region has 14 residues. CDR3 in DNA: TGTGCCAGTAGTATAGATCGCGGCGTCTATGGCTACACCTTC. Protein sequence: CASSIDRGVYGYTF.

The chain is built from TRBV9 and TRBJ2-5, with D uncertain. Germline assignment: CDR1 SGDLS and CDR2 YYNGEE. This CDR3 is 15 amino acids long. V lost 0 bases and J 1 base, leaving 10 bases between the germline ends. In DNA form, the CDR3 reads TGTGCCAGCAGCGTAGGACTGCGGCTCCAAGAGACCCAGTACTTC. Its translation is CASSVGLRLQETQYF.

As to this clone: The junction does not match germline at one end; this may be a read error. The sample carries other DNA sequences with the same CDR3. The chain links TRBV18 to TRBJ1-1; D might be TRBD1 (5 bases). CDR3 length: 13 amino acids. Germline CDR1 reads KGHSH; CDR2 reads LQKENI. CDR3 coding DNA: TGTGCCAGCTCACCACAGGGGAACACCGAAGCTTTCTTT. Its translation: CASSPQGNTEAFF.

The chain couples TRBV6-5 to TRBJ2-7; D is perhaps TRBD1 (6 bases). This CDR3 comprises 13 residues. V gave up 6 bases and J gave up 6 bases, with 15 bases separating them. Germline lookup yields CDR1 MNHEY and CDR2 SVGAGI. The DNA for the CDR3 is TGTGCCAGCAGAGCACAGGGTGGTGGCGAGCAGTACTTC. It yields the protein CASRAQGGGEQYF.

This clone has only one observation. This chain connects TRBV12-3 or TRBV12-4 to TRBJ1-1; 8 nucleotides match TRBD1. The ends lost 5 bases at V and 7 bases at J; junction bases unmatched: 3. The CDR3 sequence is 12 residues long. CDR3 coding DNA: TGTGCCAGCAGTCGGACAGGGTATGAAGCTTTCTTT. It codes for CASSRTGYEAFF.

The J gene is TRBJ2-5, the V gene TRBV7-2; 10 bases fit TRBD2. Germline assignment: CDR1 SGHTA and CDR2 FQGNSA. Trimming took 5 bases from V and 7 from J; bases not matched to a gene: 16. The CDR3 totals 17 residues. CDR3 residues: CASSALRAGGALGTQYF. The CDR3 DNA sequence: TGTGCCAGCAGCGCCTTAAGAGCGGGGGGGGCCTTGGGGACCCAGTACTTC.

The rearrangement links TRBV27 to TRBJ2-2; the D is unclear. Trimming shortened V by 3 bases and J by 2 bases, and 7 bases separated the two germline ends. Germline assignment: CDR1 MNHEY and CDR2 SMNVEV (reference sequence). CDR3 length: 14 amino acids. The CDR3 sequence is CASSFIRNTGELFF. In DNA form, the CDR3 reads TGTGCCAGCAGTTTTATTAGAAACACCGGGGAGCTGTTTTTT.

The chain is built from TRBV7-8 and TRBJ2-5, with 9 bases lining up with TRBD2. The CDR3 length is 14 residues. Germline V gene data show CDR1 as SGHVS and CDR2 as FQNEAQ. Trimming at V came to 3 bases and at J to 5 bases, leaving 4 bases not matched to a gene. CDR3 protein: CASSFGTSSETQYF. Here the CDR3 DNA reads TGTGCCAGCAGCTTTGGGACTAGCTCTGAGACCCAGTACTTC.

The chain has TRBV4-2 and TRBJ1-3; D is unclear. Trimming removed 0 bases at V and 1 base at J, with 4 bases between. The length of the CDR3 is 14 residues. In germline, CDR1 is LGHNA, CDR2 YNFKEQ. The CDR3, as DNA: TGTGCCAGCAGCCAAGAGCTATCTGGAAACACCATATATTTT. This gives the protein CASSQELSGNTIYF.

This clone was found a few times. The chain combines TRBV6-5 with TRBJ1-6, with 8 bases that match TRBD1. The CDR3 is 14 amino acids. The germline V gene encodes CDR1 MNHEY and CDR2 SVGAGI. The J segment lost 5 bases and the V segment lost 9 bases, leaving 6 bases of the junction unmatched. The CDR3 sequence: CASHRTGNNSPLHF. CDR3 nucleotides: TGTGCCAGTCACCGGACAGGGAATAATTCACCCCTCCACTTT.

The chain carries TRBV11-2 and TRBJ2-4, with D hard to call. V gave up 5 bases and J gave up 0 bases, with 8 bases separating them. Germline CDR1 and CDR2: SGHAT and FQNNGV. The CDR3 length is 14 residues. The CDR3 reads CASSASIAKNIQYF. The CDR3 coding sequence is TGTGCCAGCAGCGCGTCTATAGCCAAAAACATTCAGTACTTC.

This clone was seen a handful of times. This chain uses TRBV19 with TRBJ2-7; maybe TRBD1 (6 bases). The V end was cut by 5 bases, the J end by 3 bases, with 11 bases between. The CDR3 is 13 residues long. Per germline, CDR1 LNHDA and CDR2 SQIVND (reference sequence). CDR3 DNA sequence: TGTGCCAGTAGTGTAACCAGGGGCTACGAGCAGTACTTC. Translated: CASSVTRGYEQYF.

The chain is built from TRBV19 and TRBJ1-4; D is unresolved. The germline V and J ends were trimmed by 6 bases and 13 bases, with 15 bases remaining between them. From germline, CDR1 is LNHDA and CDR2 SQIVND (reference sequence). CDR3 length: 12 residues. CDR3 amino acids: CASSPSGSSLFF. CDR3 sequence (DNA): TGTGCCAGTAGCCCGTCTGGGAGTTCACTGTTTTTT. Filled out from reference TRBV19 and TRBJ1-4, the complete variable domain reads DGGITQSPKYLFRKEGQNVTLSCEQNLNHDAMYWYRQDPGQGLRLIYYSQIVNDFQKGDIAEGYSVSREKKESFPLTVTSAQKNPTAFYLCASSPSGSSLFFGSGTQLSVL.

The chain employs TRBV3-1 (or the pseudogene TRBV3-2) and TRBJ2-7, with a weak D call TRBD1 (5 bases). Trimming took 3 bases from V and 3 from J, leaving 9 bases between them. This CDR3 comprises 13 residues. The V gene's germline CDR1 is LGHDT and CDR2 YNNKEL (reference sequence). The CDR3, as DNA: TGTGCCAGCAGCCATCAGGGCCTCTACGAGCAGTACTTC. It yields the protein CASSHQGLYEQYF.

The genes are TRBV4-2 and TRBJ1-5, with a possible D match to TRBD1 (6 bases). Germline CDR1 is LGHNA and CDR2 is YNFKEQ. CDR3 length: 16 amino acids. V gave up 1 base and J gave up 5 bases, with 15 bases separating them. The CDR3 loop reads CASSQVSGGGDQPQHF. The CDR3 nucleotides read TGTGCCAGCAGCCAAGTTTCGGGAGGGGGAGATCAGCCCCAGCATTTT.

The CDR3 reads CASSQSRDRVSYEQYF. CDR3 coding DNA: TGCGCCAGCAGCCAGTCCCGGGACAGGGTAAGCTACGAGCAGTACTTC. V and J are TRBV5-1 and TRBJ2-7, with 9 nucleotides matching TRBD1. V shed 4 bases and J 3 bases; nucleotides not matched to a gene: 11. Germline V gene sequence: CDR1 SGHRS, CDR2 YFSETQ. This CDR3 spans 16 amino acids.

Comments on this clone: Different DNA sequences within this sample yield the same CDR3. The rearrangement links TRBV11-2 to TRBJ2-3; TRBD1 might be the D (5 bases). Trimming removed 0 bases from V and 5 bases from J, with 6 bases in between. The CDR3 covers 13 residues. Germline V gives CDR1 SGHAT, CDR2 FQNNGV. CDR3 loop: CASSLDRGDTQYF. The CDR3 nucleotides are TGTGCCAGCAGCTTAGATAGGGGAGATACGCAGTATTTT.

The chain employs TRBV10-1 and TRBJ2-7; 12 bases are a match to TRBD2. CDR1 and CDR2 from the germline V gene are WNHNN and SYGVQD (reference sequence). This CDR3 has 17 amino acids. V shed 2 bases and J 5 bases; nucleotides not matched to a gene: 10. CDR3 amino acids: CASSEAGLAGPAHEQYF. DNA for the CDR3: TGCGCCAGCAGTGAGGCGGGACTAGCGGGCCCCGCCCACGAGCAGTACTTC.

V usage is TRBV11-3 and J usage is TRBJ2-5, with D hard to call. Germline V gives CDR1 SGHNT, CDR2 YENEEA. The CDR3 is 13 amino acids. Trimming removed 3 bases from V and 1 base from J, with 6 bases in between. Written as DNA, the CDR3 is TGTGCCAGCAGCTTTCACAGCCAAGAGACCCAGTACTTC. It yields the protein CASSFHSQETQYF. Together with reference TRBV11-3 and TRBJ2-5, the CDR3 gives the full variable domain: EAGVVQSPRYKIIEKKQPVAFWCNPISGHNTLYWYLQNLGQGPELLIRYENEEAVDDSQLPKDRFSAERLKGVDSTLKIQPAELGDSAVYLCASSFHSQETQYFGPGTRLLVL.